The clone carrying this TCR beta chain was observed a few times. Its antigen remains unknown. One end of the junction does not line up with germline, which may come from a read error. Making TCR beta cDNA involved roughly 0.55 ug total RNA and a constant-region primer. Libraries of TCR beta came from three nested multiplex PCR rounds with slightly modified ARM-PCR. Amplification in the first two PCR rounds was performed using TRBV1-TRBV30 forward primers and a C-beta reverse primer for 10 cycles each. One entry per CDR3 protein results from TCRdb running MiXCR on the multiplex PCR reads. Counted here are about 59,000 distinct CDR3 sequences, around 64% occurring once; the ten biggest clones make up 57%. The study co-extracted DNA and RNA from roughly 20-30 mg of unsorted bulk tissue. Patients were treatment-naive with chronic HBV infection. This sample was taken from a study of tumor-infiltrating lymphocytes in primary liver carcinoma. Background on the study: Subjects consisted of male and female patients aged 30 to 69 years. Study findings and constraints: Tumor region pairs showed greater overlap than either tumor-adjacent or tumor-blood pairs did.

The germline V gene encodes CDR1 SGHNT and CDR2 YENEEA. This CDR3 contains 14 residues. This rearrangement joins TRBV11-3 to TRBJ2-1; D call uncertain. The sample comprised liver tumor tissue from sampling region 2. Sample subset: tumor region T2, inferior pole. The sequence was collected from a man between 35 and 55 years old with primary liver carcinoma and hepatitis B virus infection. The CDR3 nucleotides read TGTGCCAGTAACCTAGGCGTCTCGAACAATGAGCAATTCTTC. It is translated as CASNLGVSNNEQFF.